These 10 T cell receptor beta chains originate from one sample sequenced in a study of identical twins (dated by TCRdb to about 2016). Library prep was done by 5' RACE. Sequenced on an Illumina HiSeq 2000. Starting from the raw public reads, TCRdb applied fastp trimming at Q25, assembled clones with MiXCR and retained in-frame beta chains. Rows with one shared CDR3 protein collapse into an entry with the most common genes and DNA. The sample table contains 400,000 to 500,000 distinct CDR3 sequences; only one count was recorded for around 20% of them. Less than 15% of the sample comes from the top ten. Source material: naive T cells sorted from blood. The cell subset or site label of this sample denotes: cells isolated with a human naive T-cell isolation kit. These TCRs come from a middle-aged man in good health.

The V gene is TRBV4-2, the J gene TRBJ2-5, with TRBD1 matching 8 bases. Germline V gene lookup returns CDR1 LGHNA and CDR2 YNFKEQ. The CDR3 loop spans 17 amino acids. The V and J ends lost 1 base and 2 bases, in that order; junction bases with no gene match: 9. CDR3 in DNA: TGTGCCAGCAGCCAAGGAGGGGGGACAGGAGTACAAGAGACCCAGTACTTC. It encodes CASSQGGGTGVQETQYF.

This clonotype was seen only a few times. The rearrangement uses TRBV24-1 and TRBJ1-1; D remains ambiguous. The CDR3 consists of 13 residues. V was cut by 2 bases and J by 4 bases, with 7 bases left in between. CDR1 is KGHDR, CDR2 SFDVKD, per germline. CDR3 amino acids: CATSDWGGTEAFF. CDR3 DNA: TGTGCCACCAGTGATTGGGGTGGCACTGAAGCTTTCTTT.

This chain uses TRBV20-1 with TRBJ2-7; perhaps TRBD2 as D (5 bases). CDR1 is DFQATT and CDR2 is SNEGSKA in the germline V gene (reference sequence). With 0 bases removed from V and 1 base from J, the gap between germline ends came to 16 bases. The CDR3 sequence is 16 residues long. The CDR3 loop is CSARDPIVALSYEQYF. Here the CDR3 DNA reads TGCAGTGCTAGAGACCCCATCGTAGCGTTATCCTACGAGCAGTACTTC.

The chain couples TRBV12-3 or TRBV12-4 to TRBJ2-3; D ambiguous. The CDR3 covers 12 residues. Deletions cut 7 bases from V and 2 bases from J, with 7 bases between. Written as DNA, the CDR3 is TGTGCCAGCACCACCGACACAGATACGCAGTATTTT. Translated: CASTTDTDTQYF.

This clonotype was detected ten times or more. This chain uses TRBV5-5 with TRBJ2-6; no firm D call. The germline V gene encodes CDR1 SGHKS and CDR2 YYEKEE (reference sequence). The CDR3 spans 15 residues. V was trimmed by 2 bases and J by 0 bases, leaving 6 bases between them. Written as DNA, the CDR3 is TGTGCCAGCAGCTTTTCGCGCTCTGGGGCCAACGTCCTGACTTTC. Its translation: CASSFSRSGANVLTF.

This clonotype was seen a few times. The rearrangement links TRBV24-1 to TRBJ2-2; 8 nucleotides match TRBD1. This CDR3 has 16 residues. V dropped 1 base and J dropped 6; count of bases not matched to a gene: 6. The germline V gene has CDR1 KGHDR and CDR2 SFDVKD. The CDR3 DNA is TGTGCCACCAGTGATTTCGGACAGGGTCTGTCCGGGGAGCTGTTTTTT. Its translation: CATSDFGQGLSGELFF.

This clonotype turned up a few times. The chain joins TRBV9 to TRBJ2-1; D assignment may be TRBD1 or TRBD2 (5 bases each). Germline CDR1 is SGDLS and CDR2 is YYNGEE. Between the trimmed V and J ends, which lost 3 bases and 2 bases, there was a span of 18 bases. The CDR3 spans 17 residues. The CDR3 nucleotides are TGTGCCAGCAGCGCGAAGACTTCAGGGACCCCCTACAATGAGCAGTTCTTC. It specifies CASSAKTSGTPYNEQFF.

This clonotype was counted once. This sequence joins TRBV6-1 and TRBJ2-7, with TRBD1 matching 11 bases. Germline V CDR1 and CDR2: MNHNS, SASEGT. The CDR3 length is 13 residues. The J segment lost 6 bases and the V segment lost 7 bases, leaving 5 bases of the junction unmatched. CDR3 sequence: CASNLGQGAEQYF. CDR3 coding DNA: TGTGCCAGCAACCTAGGACAGGGGGCCGAGCAGTACTTC.

The gene calls are TRBV7-9 and TRBJ1-4; D perhaps matches TRBD1 (5 bases). Per germline, CDR1 SEHNR and CDR2 FQNEAQ (reference sequence). The CDR3 runs to 14 residues. The V end lost 3 bases, the J end lost 6 bases, and 11 bases lay between the germline ends. CDR3 residues: CASSLDTTYEKLFF. The DNA for the CDR3 is TGTGCCAGCAGCTTGGACACGACGTATGAAAAACTGTTTTTT.

V gene TRBV7-9 combines with J gene TRBJ2-7; TRBD2 agrees at 10 bases. The CDR3 runs 14 residues. Germline values: CDR1 SEHNR, CDR2 FQNEAQ (reference sequence). With 5 bases clipped from V and 4 bases from J, the junction kept 5 bases outside the gene matches. CDR3: CASSRSGRGYEQYF. The DNA for the CDR3 is TGTGCCAGCAGCAGGAGCGGGAGGGGGTACGAGCAGTACTTC.